Shown below are 17 T cell receptor beta chains from a single sample sequenced in a study of early T cells in non-severe SARS-CoV-2 infection. TCRdb passed the 5' RACE reads through MiXCR, listing each CDR3 protein once. In the table there are 70,000 to 85,000 distinct CDR3 sequences, approximately 5% of which are singletons. The sequencing used whole blood, collected at baseline. The receptors were sampled from an adult who was a healthcare worker with PCR-confirmed SARS-CoV-2 infection or an uninfected control (not recorded which).

This clonotype was counted many times. The rearrangement joins TRBV12-3 or TRBV12-4 to TRBJ2-5; D gene ambiguous. The CDR3 sequence is 16 residues long. Deletions cut 2 bases from V and 4 bases from J, with 17 bases between. The DNA of the CDR3 is TGTGCCAGCAGTTTATTTATTCTAGAGGCCGGAGAGACCCAGTACTTC. It codes for CASSLFILEAGETQYF.

This clonotype was found many times. The gene calls are TRBV20-1 and TRBJ2-7, with D perhaps TRBD1 (6 bases). This CDR3 spans 17 amino acids. Trimming left V 5 bases short and J 9 bases short, with 32 bases between. Germline V gives CDR1 DFQATT, CDR2 SNEGSKA (reference sequence). As DNA, the CDR3 is TGCAGTGCTGCCAAAGATCACAGGGTGGGGCCTAGATTATGGCAGTACTTC. This gives the protein CSAAKDHRVGPRLWQYF.

The chain couples TRBV3-1 to TRBJ1-1; a weak D match, TRBD1 (6 bases). The germline V and J ends were trimmed by 0 bases and 5 bases, with 19 bases remaining between them. The CDR3 has 17 amino acids. The V gene's germline CDR1 is LGHDT and CDR2 YNNKEL (reference sequence). CDR3 loop: CASSQDPHTGRWTEAFF. The DNA for the CDR3 is TGTGCCAGCAGCCAAGATCCGCATACAGGGCGATGGACTGAAGCTTTCTTT.

The rearrangement links TRBV5-1 to TRBJ2-3; D is possibly TRBD2 (5 bases). Per the germline V gene, CDR1 is SGHRS and CDR2 is YFSETQ. The V end lost 3 bases, the J end lost 2 bases, and 19 bases lay between the germline ends. The CDR3 loop spans 17 amino acids. The CDR3: CASSSGERISSTDTQYF. Here the CDR3 DNA reads TGCGCCAGCAGCTCTGGGGAGCGGATCTCTTCCACAGATACGCAGTATTTT.

The chain links TRBV28 to TRBJ2-2; D is perhaps TRBD1 (5 bases). V lost 10 bases and J lost 7, with 16 bases in between. The CDR3 totals 13 residues. The V gene's germline CDR1 is MDHEN and CDR2 SYDVKM. This chain's CDR3 is CATSGRENGELFF. The CDR3 nucleotides read TGTGCCACTTCGGGCAGGGAAAACGGGGAGCTGTTTTTT.

This clonotype occurred a few times. This sequence joins TRBV5-6 and TRBJ2-5, with TRBD2 identical over 9 bases. J lost 1 base, V lost 4 bases, and 8 bases had no gene match. Germline lookup yields CDR1 SGHDT and CDR2 YYEEEE. The CDR3 has 16 residues. The CDR3 reads CASSTAGTSLQETQYF. The CDR3 region has the DNA TGTGCCAGCAGCACAGCCGGGACTAGCCTCCAAGAGACCCAGTACTTC.

This clonotype was seen more than once but under ten times. This chain connects TRBV20-1 to TRBJ2-5; TRBD1 or TRBD2 may be the D gene (6 bases each). Germline V gene sequence: CDR1 DFQATT, CDR2 SNEGSKA (reference sequence). The CDR3 totals 14 residues. The V end was cut by 5 bases, the J end by 2 bases, with 15 bases between. The CDR3 loop reads CSAERGRRQETQYF. In DNA, the CDR3 is TGCAGTGCTGAGAGGGGGAGGCGACAAGAGACCCAGTACTTC.

Many counts were recorded for this clonotype. The V and J genes are TRBV20-1 and TRBJ2-3; 10 bases agree with TRBD1. The V and J ends lost 5 bases and 5 bases, in that order; junction bases with no gene match: 7. The CDR3 has 14 amino acids. Germline CDR1 reads DFQATT; CDR2 reads SNEGSKA (reference sequence). CDR3 DNA: TGCAGTGCTTCCCGACAGGGGGCGAGAGATACGCAGTATTTT. Translating it yields CSASRQGARDTQYF.

This clonotype was found many times. In DNA, the CDR3 is TGTGCCAGCAGTAGACAGGGAGAGGTTCGGCAAGAGACCCAGTACTTC. Translated, it gives CASSRQGEVRQETQYF. The chain is built from TRBV6-2 or TRBV6-3 and TRBJ2-5; 7 nucleotides match TRBD1. V shed 5 bases, J shed 2 bases, and the junction held 11 bases outside the gene matches. This CDR3 comprises 16 residues. Per the germline V gene, CDR1 is MNHEY and CDR2 is SVGEGT.

This clonotype showed up many times. The genes are TRBV6-4 and TRBJ2-1; 12 bases are a match to TRBD1. Germline V gene sequence: CDR1 MRHNA, CDR2 SNTAGT. Germline trimming cut 0 bases from V and 5 bases from J; bases unmatched to any gene: 5. There are 17 residues in the CDR3. The CDR3 coding sequence is TGTGCCAGCAGTGACTCTATAAGGGACAGGGGGCACAATGAGCAGTTCTTC. Its protein product is CASSDSIRDRGHNEQFF.

This clonotype was recorded at least ten times. This chain's CDR3 is CASSLWETGRGNYGYTF. Written as DNA, the CDR3 is TGTGCCAGCAGTTTATGGGAGACAGGGAGAGGCAACTATGGCTACACCTTC. The V and J genes are TRBV28 and TRBJ1-2; 7 bases map to TRBD1. Germline CDR1 MDHEN, CDR2 SYDVKM. V dropped 0 bases and J dropped 2; count of bases not matched to a gene: 9. This CDR3 is 17 amino acids long.

This clonotype has at least ten counts. The CDR3 DNA follows: TGCAGCGTTGAAGTCGCCGGGACTGAGCAGTTCTTC. Encoded protein: CSVEVAGTEQFF. The V gene is TRBV29-1, the J gene TRBJ2-1, with D possibly being TRBD1 or TRBD2 (5 bases each). CDR1 and CDR2 (germline): SQVTM, ANQGSEA. V gave up 1 base and J gave up 9 bases, with 10 bases separating them. The CDR3 runs 12 residues.

In its sample, this clonotype was seen many times. The V call is TRBV12-3 or TRBV12-4, the J call TRBJ2-2; a weak D match, TRBD2 (7 bases). Trimming took 3 bases from V and 6 from J, leaving 11 bases between them. The CDR3 is 14 amino acids. In DNA form, the CDR3 reads TGTGCCAGCAGTTTTGGGGGGGCAGCCGGGGAGCTGTTTTTT. Amino acid sequence: CASSFGGAAGELFF.

Judged by abundance, this clonotype is medium-sized. The rearrangement links TRBV7-2 to TRBJ2-1; the match to TRBD2 covers 9 bases. Germline CDR1 and CDR2: SGHTA and FQGNSA. The ends lost 3 bases at V and 6 bases at J; junction bases unmatched: 15. This CDR3 is 18 amino acids long. CDR3 protein: CASSFRSAGAGGFNEQFF. In DNA, the CDR3 is TGTGCCAGCAGCTTCCGATCGGCCGGAGCGGGAGGTTTCAATGAGCAGTTCTTC.

This clonotype occurred a few times. Here the CDR3 DNA reads TGTGCCAGCAGGGACGACTACAATGAGCAGTTCTTC. Protein sequence: CASRDDYNEQFF. The chain joins TRBV2 to TRBJ2-1; no clear D. Germline CDR1 SNHLY, CDR2 FYNNEI. Trimming stripped 6 bases from V and 3 bases from J, with 6 bases between. The CDR3 consists of 12 residues. Together with reference TRBV2 and TRBJ2-1, the CDR3 gives the full variable domain: EPEVTQTPSHQVTQMGQEVILRCVPISNHLYFYWYRQILGQKVEFLVSFYNNEISEKSEIFDDQFSVERPDGSNFTLKIRSTKLEDSAMYFCASRDDYNEQFFGPGTRLTVL.

There are a few counts of this clonotype. The V call is TRBV6-2 or TRBV6-3, the J call TRBJ2-1, with 10 bases that match TRBD2. Germline V gene sequence: CDR1 MNHEY, CDR2 SVGEGT. The ends lost 6 bases at V and 8 bases at J; junction bases unmatched: 7. The CDR3 extends over 14 amino acids. For the CDR3, the DNA is TGTGCCAGCAGCGGGACTAGCGATCTCGATGAGCAGTTCTTC. Its protein product is CASSGTSDLDEQFF.

This clonotype occurred many times. The chain has TRBV20-1 and TRBJ2-7; D assignment may be TRBD1 or TRBD2 (6 bases each). There are 12 residues in the CDR3. V shed 3 bases and J shed 2 bases, with 8 bases lying between them. In germline, CDR1 is DFQATT, CDR2 SNEGSKA (reference sequence). The CDR3 loop reads CSASRGAYEQYF. CDR3 bases: TGCAGTGCTAGTAGGGGGGCCTACGAGCAGTACTTC.